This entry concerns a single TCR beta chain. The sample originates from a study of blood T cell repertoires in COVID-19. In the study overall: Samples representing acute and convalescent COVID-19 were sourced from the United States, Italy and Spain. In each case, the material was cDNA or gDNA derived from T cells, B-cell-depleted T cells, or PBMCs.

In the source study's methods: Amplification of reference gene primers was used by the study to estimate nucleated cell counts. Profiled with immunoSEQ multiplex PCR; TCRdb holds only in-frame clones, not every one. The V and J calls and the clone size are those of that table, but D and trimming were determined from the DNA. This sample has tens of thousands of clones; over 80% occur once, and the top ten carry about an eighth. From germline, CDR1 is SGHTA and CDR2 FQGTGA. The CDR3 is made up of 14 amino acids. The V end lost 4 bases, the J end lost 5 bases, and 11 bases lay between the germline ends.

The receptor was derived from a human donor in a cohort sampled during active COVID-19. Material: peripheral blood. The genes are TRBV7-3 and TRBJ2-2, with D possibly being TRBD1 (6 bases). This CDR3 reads CASSSGTNTGELFF. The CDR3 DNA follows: TGTGCCAGCAGCTCCGGGACAAATACCGGGGAGCTGTTTTTT. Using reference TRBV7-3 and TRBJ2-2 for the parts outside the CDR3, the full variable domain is GAGVSQTPSNKVTEKGKYVELRCDPISGHTALYWYRQSLGQGPEFLIYFQGTGAADDSGLPNDRFFAVRPEGSVSTLKIQRTERGDSAVYLCASSSGTNTGELFFGEGSRLTVL.